This TCR beta chain was documented in a study of T cells after yellow fever vaccination. One entry per CDR3 protein results from TCRdb running MiXCR on the 5' RACE reads. The data show a few hundred thousand distinct CDR3 sequences, with 10% to 15% seen just once and 0.4% to 0.55% held by the top ten. V was pared by 4 bases and J by 1 base, with 11 bases of the junction left unmatched. Germline V CDR1 and CDR2: MNHEY, SVGEGT. The CDR3 length is 18 residues. The receptor's source is a man aged 25-45 years who received the YFV17D yellow fever vaccine. The rearrangement links TRBV6-2 or TRBV6-3 to TRBJ2-1, with 9 bases lining up with TRBD2. The sequenced sample was CD4+ T cells sorted from PBMCs, obtained 45 days after the yellow fever booster vaccination. CDR3 sequence reads: CASSFRGRAGESYNEQFF. The CDR3 DNA follows: TGTGCCAGCAGTTTTCGCGGGAGGGCCGGGGAATCCTACAATGAGCAGTTCTTC.